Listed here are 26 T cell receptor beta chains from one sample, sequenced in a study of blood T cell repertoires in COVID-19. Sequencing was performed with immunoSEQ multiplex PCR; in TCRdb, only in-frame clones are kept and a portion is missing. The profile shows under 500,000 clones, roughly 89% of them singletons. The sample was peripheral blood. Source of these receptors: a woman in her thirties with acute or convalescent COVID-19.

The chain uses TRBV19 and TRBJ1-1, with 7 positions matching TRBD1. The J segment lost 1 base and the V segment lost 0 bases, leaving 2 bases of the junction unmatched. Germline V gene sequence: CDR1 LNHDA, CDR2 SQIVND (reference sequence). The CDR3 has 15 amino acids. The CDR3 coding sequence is TGTGCCAGTAGTATAGATGGGACAGCGAACACTGAAGCTTTCTTT. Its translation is CASSIDGTANTEAFF.

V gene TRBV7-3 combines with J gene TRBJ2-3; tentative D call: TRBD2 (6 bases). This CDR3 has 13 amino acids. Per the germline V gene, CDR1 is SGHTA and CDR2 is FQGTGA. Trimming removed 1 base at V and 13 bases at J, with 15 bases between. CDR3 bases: TGTGCCAGCAGCTTAATCGGGGATGCGGGGAAGTATTTT. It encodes CASSLIGDAGKYF.

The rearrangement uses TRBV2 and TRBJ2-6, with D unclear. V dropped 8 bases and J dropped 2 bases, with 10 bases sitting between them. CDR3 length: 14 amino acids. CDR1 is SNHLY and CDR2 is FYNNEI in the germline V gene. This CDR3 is CASSQSPGANVLTF. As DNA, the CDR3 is TGTGCCAGCTCCCAGTCACCTGGGGCCAACGTCCTGACTTTC.

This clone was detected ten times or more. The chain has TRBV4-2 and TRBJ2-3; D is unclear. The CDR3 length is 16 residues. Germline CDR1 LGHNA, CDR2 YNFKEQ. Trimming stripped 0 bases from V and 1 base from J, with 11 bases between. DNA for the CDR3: TGTGCCAGCAGCCAAGATCTTCCCTCGGGCACAGATACGCAGTATTTT. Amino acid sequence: CASSQDLPSGTDTQYF.

The CDR3 sequence is CASRSQGAYGYTF. The CDR3, as DNA: TGTGCCAGCAGATCACAGGGGGCCTATGGCTACACCTTC. The chain is built from TRBV28 and TRBJ1-2; 9 nucleotides match TRBD1. Germline-derived CDR1 and CDR2 are MDHEN and SYDVKM. V lost 6 bases and J lost 4; bases outside the gene matches: 3. This CDR3 contains 13 residues.

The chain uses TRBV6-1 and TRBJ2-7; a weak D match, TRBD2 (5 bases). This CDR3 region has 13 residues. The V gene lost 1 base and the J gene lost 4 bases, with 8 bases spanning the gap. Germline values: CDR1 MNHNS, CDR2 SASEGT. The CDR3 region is CASSEGAVYEQYF. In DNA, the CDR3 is TGTGCCAGCAGTGAAGGAGCGGTATACGAGCAGTACTTC.

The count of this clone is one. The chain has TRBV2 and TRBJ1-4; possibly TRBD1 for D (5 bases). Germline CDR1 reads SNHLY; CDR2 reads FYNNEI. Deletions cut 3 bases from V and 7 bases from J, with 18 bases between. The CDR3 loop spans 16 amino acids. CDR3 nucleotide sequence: TGTGCCAGCAGTGAGTCAGGGCGGAAAGAGCGTGAAAAACTGTTTTTT. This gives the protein CASSESGRKEREKLFF.

CDR3 DNA: TGTGCCAGCAATTCTAGACTAGCGTGTCCCTACGAGCAGTACTTC. Translating gives CASNSRLACPYEQYF. This chain connects TRBV9 to TRBJ2-7; TRBD2 matches 8 bases. Germline V gene data show CDR1 as SGDLS and CDR2 as YYNGEE. The CDR3 sequence is 15 residues long. V lost 6 bases, J lost 2 bases, and 10 bases stayed unmatched.

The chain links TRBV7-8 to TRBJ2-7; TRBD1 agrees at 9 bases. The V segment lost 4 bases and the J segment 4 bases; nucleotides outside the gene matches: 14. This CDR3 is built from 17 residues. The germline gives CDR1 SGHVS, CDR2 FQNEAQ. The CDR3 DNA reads TGTGCCAGCAGCTCGAGGGGGGCCGGGACAGGGTGGTACGAGCAGTACTTC. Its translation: CASSSRGAGTGWYEQYF.

The CDR3 DNA is TGCGCCAGCAGCCAAGATTCGGGACAGGGGTTGACCTACACCTTC. The encoded protein is CASSQDSGQGLTYTF. The chain has TRBV4-1 and TRBJ1-2, with 10 bases fitting TRBD1. V lost 0 bases and J lost 10; bases outside the gene matches: 8. This CDR3 has 15 residues. Per the germline V gene, CDR1 is MGHRA and CDR2 is YSYEKL.

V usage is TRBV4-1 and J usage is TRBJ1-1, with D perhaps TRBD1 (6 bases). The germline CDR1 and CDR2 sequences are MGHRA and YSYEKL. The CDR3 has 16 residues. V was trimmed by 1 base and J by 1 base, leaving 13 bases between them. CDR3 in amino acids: CASSQVQGAANTEAFF. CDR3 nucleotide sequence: TGCGCCAGCAGCCAAGTACAGGGAGCCGCGAACACTGAAGCTTTCTTT.

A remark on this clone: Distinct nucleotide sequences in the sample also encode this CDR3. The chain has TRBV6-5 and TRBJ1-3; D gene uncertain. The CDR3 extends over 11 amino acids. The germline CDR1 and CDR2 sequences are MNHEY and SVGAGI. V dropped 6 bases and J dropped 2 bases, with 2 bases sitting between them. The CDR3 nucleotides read TGTGCCAGCAGCACTGGAAACACCATATATTTT. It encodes CASSTGNTIYF.

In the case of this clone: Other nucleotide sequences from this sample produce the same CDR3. In DNA, the CDR3 is TGTGCCACCAGCAGAGATCTGGGACAGTTGAACACTGAAGCTTTCTTT. Its protein product is CATSRDLGQLNTEAFF. The J gene is TRBJ1-1, the V gene TRBV15; 7 nucleotides match TRBD1. Germline CDR1 and CDR2: LNHNV and YYDKDF (reference sequence). The length of the CDR3 is 16 residues. V gave up 0 bases and J gave up 0 bases; unmatched junction bases: 4.

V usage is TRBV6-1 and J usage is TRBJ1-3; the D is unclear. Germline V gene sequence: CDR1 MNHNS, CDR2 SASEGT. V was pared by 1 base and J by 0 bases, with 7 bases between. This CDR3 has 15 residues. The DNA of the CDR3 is TGTGCCAGCAGTGAAGTATGGAGCTCTGGAAACACCATATATTTT. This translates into CASSEVWSSGNTIYF.

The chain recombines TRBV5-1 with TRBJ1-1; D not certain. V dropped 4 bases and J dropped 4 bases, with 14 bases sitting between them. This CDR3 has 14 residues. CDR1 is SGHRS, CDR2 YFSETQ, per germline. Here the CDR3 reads CASSRINTGTEAFF. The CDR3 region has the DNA TGCGCCAGCAGCCGTATTAATACGGGCACTGAAGCTTTCTTT.

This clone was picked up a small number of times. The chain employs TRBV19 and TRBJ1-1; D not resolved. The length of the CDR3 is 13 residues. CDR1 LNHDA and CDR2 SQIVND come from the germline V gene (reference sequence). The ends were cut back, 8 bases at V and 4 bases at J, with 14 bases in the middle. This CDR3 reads CASRRRESTEAFF. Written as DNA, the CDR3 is TGTGCCAGTCGTAGGAGGGAGAGCACTGAAGCTTTCTTT.

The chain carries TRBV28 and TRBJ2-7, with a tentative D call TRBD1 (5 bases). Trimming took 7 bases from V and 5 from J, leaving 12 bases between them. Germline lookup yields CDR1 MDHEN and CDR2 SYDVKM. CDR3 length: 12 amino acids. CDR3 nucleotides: TGTGCCAGCATGGGGCAAGGCAACGAGCAGTACTTC. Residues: CASMGQGNEQYF.

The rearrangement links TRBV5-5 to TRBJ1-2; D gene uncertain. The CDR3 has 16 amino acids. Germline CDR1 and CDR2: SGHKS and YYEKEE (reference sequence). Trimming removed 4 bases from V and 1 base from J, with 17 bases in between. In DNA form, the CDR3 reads TGTGCCAGCAGCCAAATCCCCAACACAGTTAACTATGGCTACACCTTC. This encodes CASSQIPNTVNYGYTF.

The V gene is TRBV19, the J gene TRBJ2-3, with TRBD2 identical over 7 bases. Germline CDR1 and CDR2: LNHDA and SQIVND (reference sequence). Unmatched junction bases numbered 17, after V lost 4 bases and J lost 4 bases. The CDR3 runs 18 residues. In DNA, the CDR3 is TGTGCCAGTAGTACCGCACCATGGACTAGTTTTCCAGCAGATACGCAGTATTTT. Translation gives CASSTAPWTSFPADTQYF.

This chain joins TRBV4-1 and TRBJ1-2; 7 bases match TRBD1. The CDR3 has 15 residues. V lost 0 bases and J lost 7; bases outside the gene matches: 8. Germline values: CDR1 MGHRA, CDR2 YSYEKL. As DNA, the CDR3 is TGCGCCAGCAGCCAAGAGGAGGGGGCGCGGGTTGGCTACACCTTC. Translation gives CASSQEEGARVGYTF.

CDR3 loop: CATSRGATYEQYF. The CDR3 nucleotides read TGTGCCACCTCCCGTGGGGCGACCTACGAGCAGTACTTC. The V gene is TRBV24-1, the J gene TRBJ2-7, with D possibly TRBD1 on 5 matching bases. The CDR3 length is 13 residues. Germline V gene lookup returns CDR1 KGHDR and CDR2 SFDVKD. Trimming removed 9 bases from V and 2 bases from J, with 13 bases in between.

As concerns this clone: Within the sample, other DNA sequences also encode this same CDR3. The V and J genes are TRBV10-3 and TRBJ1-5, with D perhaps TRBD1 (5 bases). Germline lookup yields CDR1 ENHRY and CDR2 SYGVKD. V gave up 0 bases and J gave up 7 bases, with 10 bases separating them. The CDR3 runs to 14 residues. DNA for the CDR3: TGTGCCATCAGTGAGTCGCGGGGGGGGCAGCCCCAGCATTTT. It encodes CAISESRGGQPQHF.

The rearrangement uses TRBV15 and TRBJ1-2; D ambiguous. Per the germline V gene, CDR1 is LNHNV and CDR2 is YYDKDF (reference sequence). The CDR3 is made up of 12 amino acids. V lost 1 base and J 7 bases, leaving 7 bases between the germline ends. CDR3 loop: CATSRVSSGYTF. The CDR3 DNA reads TGTGCCACCAGCAGAGTTTCGAGTGGCTACACCTTC.

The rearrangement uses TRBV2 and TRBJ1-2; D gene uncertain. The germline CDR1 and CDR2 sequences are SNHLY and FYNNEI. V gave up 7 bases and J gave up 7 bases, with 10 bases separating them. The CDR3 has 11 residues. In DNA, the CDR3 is TGTGCCAGCAATCCAGAGGGTGGCTACACCTTC. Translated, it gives CASNPEGGYTF. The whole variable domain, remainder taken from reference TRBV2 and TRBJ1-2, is EPEVTQTPSHQVTQMGQEVILRCVPISNHLYFYWYRQILGQKVEFLVSFYNNEISEKSEIFDDQFSVERPDGSNFTLKIRSTKLEDSAMYFCASNPEGGYTFGSGTRLTVV.

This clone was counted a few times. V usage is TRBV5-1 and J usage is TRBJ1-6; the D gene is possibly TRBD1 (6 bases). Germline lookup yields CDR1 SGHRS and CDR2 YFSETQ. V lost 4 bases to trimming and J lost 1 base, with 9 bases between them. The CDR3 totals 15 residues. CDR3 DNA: TGCGCCAGCAGCGCCGGGACATCCTATAATTCACCCCTCCACTTT. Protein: CASSAGTSYNSPLHF.

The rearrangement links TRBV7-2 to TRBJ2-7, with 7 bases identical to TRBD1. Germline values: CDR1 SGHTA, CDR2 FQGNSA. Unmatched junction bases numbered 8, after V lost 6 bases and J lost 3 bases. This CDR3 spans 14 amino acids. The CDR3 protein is CASRPETGDYEQYF. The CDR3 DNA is TGTGCCAGCAGGCCAGAAACAGGGGACTACGAGCAGTACTTC.